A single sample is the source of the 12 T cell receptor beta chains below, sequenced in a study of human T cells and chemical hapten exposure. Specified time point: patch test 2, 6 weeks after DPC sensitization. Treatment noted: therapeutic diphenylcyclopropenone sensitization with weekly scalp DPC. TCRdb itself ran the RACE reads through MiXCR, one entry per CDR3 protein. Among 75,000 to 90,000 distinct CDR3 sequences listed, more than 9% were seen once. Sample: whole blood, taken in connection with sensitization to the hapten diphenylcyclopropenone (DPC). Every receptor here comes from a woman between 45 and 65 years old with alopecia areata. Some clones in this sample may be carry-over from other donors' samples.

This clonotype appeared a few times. The CDR3 nucleotides read TGTGCCAGCAGCCCGCAGGGGGTGAACGGGGAGCTGTTTTTT. Protein: CASSPQGVNGELFF. The V and J genes are TRBV7-7 and TRBJ2-2, with 7 positions matching TRBD1. CDR1 and CDR2 from the germline V gene are SSHAT and FNYEAQ (reference sequence). The trim removed 5 bases at V and 7 bases at J, leaving 7 bases unmatched. CDR3 length: 14 amino acids.

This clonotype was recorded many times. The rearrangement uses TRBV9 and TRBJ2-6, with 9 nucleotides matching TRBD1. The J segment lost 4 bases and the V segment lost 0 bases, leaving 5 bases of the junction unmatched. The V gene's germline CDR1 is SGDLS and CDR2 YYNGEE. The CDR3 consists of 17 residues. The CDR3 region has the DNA TGTGCCAGCAGCGTAGTACAGGGGGCCCCAGGGGCCAACGTCCTGACTTTC. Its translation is CASSVVQGAPGANVLTF.

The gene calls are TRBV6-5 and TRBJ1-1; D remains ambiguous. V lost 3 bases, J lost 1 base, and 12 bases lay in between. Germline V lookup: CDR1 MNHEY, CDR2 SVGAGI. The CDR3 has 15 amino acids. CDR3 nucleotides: TGTGCCAGCAGTTATCGTACCAAAAAGAACACTGAAGCTTTCTTT. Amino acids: CASSYRTKKNTEAFF.

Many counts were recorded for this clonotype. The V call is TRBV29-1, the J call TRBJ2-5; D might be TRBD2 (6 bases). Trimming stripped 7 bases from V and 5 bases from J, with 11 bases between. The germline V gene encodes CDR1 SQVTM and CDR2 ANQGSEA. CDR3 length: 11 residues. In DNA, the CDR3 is TGCAGCGGAGGAGGGGTTGAGACCCAGTACTTC. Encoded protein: CSGGGVETQYF. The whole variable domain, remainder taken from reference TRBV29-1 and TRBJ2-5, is SAVISQKPSRDICQRGTSLTIQCQVDSQVTMMFWYRQQPGQSLTLIATANQGSEATYESGFVIDKFPISRPNLTFSTLTVSNMSPEDSSIYLCSGGGVETQYFGPGTRLLVL.

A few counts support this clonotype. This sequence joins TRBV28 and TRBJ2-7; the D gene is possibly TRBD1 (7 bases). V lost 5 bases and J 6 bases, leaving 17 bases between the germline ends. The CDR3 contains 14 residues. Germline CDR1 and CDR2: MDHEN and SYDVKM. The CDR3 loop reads CASSPETGTREQYF. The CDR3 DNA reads TGTGCCAGCAGTCCAGAGACAGGGACTCGCGAGCAGTACTTC.

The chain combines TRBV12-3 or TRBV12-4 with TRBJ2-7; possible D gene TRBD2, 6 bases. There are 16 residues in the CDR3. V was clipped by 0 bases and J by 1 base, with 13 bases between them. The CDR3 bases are TGTGCCAGCAGTTTAGCGAGGAGGGTAGGGTCCTACGAGCAGTACTTC. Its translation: CASSLARRVGSYEQYF.

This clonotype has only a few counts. The CDR3 coding sequence is TGCAGTGCTGGGCCTAGCGGGAGAGGGGGCAATGAGCAGTTCTTC. This codes for CSAGPSGRGGNEQFF. This chain joins TRBV20-1 and TRBJ2-1; 10 bases line up with TRBD2. Losses at the gene ends were 5 bases for V and 6 bases for J; bases not matched to a gene: 10. The CDR3 runs 15 residues. Germline V gene sequence: CDR1 DFQATT, CDR2 SNEGSKA (reference sequence).

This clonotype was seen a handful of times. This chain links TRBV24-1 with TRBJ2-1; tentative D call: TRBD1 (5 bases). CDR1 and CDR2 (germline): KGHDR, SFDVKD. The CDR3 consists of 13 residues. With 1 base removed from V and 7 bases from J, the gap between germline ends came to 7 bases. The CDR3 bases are TGTGCCACCAGTGATTTAGGGGTAAATGAGCAGTTCTTC. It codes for CATSDLGVNEQFF.

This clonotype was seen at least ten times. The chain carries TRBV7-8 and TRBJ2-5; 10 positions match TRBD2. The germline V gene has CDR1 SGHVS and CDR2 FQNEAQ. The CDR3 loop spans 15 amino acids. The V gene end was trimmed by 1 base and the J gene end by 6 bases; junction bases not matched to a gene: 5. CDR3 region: CASSLGLAGGKTQYF. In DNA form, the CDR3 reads TGTGCCAGCAGCTTAGGACTAGCGGGTGGAAAGACCCAGTACTTC.

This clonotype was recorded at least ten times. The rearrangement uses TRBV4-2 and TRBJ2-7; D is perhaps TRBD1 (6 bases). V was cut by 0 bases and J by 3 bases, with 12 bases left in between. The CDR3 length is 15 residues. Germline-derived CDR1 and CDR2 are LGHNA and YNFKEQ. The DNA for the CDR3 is TGTGCCAGCAGCCAAGAATTGCTGGACAGCTACGAGCAGTACTTC. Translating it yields CASSQELLDSYEQYF.

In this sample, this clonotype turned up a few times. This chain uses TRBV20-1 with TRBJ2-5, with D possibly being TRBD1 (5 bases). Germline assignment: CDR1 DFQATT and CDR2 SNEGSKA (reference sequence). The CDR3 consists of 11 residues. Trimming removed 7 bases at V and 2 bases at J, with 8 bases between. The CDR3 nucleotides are TGCAGTGGACAGTTTCAAGAGACCCAGTACTTC. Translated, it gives CSGQFQETQYF.

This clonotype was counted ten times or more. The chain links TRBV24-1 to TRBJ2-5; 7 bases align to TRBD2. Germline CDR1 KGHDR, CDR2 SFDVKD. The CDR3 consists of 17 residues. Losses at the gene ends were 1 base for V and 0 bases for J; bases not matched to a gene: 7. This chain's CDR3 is CATSDFAAGKYQETQYF. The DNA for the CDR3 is TGTGCCACCAGTGATTTTGCAGCGGGGAAGTACCAAGAGACCCAGTACTTC.